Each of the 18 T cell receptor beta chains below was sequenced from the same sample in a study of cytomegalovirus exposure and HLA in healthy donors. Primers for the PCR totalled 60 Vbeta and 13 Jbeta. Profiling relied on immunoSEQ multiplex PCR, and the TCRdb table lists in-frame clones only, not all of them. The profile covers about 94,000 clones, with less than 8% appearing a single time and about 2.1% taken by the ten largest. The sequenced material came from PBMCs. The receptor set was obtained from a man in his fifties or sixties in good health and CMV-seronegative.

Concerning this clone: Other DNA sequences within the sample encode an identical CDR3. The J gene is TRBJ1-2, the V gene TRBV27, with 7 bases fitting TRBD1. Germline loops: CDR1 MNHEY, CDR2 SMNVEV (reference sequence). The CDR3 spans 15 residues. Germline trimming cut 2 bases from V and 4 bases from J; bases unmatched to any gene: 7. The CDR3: CASSLGSQGSYGYTF. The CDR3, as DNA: TGTGCCAGCAGTTTAGGGTCACAGGGGAGCTATGGCTACACCTTC.

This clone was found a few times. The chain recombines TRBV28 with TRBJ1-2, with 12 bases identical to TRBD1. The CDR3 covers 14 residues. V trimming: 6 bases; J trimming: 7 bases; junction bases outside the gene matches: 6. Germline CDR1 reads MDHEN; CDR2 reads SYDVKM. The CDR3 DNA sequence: TGTGCCAGCAGCCCGGGACAGGGGGCCGGTGGCTACACCTTC. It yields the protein CASSPGQGAGGYTF.

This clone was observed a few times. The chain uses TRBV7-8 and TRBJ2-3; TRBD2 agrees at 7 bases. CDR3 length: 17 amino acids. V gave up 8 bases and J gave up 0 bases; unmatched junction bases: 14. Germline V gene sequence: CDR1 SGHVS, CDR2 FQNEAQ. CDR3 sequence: CASCPGAGYFSTDTQYF. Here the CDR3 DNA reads TGTGCCAGCTGCCCGGGAGCGGGATACTTTAGCACAGATACGCAGTATTTT.

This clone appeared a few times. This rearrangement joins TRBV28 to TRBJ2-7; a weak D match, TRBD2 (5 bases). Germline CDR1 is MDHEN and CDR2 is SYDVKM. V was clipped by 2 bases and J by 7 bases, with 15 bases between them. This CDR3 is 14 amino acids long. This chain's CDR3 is CASSLDGPSGEQYF. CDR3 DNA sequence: TGTGCCAGCAGTTTAGACGGACCTTCGGGGGAGCAGTACTTC.

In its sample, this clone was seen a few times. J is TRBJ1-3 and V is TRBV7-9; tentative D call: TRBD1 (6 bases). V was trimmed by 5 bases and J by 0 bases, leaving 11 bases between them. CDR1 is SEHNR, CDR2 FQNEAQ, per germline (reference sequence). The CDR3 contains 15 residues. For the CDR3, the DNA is TGTGCCAGCAGCCCGGGACAACACTCTGGAAACACCATATATTTT. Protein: CASSPGQHSGNTIYF.

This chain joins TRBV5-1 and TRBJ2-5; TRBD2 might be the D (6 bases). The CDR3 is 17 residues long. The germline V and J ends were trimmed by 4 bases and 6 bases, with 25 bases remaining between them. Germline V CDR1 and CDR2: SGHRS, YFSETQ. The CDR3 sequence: CASSLGYTGDAAKTQYF. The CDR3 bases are TGCGCCAGCAGCCTAGGCTATACGGGGGACGCAGCAAAGACCCAGTACTTC.

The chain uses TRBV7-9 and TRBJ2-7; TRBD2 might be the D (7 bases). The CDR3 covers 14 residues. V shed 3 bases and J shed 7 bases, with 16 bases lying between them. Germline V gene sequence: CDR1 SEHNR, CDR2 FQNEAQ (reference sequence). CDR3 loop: CASSLGGGAGEQYF. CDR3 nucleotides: TGTGCCAGCAGCTTGGGCGGGGGCGCTGGAGAGCAGTACTTC.

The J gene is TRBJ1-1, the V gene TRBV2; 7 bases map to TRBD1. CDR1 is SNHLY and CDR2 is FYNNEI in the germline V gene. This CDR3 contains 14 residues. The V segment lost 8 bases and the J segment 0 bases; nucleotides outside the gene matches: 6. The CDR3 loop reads CASEGAQMNTEAFF. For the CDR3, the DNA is TGTGCCAGCGAGGGGGCCCAAATGAACACTGAAGCTTTCTTT.

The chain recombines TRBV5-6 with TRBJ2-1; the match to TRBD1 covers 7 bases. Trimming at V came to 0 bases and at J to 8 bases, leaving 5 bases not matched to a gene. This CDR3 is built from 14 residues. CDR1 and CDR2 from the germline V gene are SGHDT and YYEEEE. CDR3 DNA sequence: TGTGCCAGCAGCTTGGGAGGGGGCATGGATGAGCAGTTCTTC. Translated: CASSLGGGMDEQFF.

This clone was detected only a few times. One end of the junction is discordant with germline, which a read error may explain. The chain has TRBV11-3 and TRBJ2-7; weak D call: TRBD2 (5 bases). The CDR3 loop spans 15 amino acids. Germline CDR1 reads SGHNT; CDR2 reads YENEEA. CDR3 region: CVSSYTTRGYHEQYF. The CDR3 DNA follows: TGTGTCAGCAGCTACACTACTCGGGGATACCACGAGCAGTACTTC.

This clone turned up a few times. CDR3 loop: CASRDRGRGEAFF. CDR3 in DNA: TGTGCCAGCAGGGACAGGGGGCGTGGTGAAGCTTTCTTT. J is TRBJ1-1 and V is TRBV25-1, with 11 bases identical to TRBD1. The CDR3 contains 13 residues. In germline, CDR1 is MGHDK, CDR2 SYGVNS. Trimming took 6 bases from V and 7 from J; bases not matched to a gene: 4.

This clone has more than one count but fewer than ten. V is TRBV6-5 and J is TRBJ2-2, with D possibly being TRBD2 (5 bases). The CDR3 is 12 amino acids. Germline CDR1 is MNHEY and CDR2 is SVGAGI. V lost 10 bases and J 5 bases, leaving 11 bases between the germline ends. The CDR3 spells CATRTFTGELFF. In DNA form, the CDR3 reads TGTGCCACCCGGACTTTTACCGGGGAGCTGTTTTTT.

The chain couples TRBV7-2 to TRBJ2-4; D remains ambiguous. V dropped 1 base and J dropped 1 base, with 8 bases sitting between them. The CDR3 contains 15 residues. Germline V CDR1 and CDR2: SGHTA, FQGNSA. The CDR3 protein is CASSLGDIAKNIQYF. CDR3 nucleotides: TGTGCCAGCAGCTTAGGTGACATCGCCAAAAACATTCAGTACTTC. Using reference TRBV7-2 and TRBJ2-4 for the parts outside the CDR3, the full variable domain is GAGVSQSPSNKVTEKGKDVELRCDPISGHTALYWYRQSLGQGLEFLIYFQGNSAPDKSGLPSDRFSAERTGGSVSTLTIQRTQQEDSAVYLCASSLGDIAKNIQYFGAGTRLSVL.

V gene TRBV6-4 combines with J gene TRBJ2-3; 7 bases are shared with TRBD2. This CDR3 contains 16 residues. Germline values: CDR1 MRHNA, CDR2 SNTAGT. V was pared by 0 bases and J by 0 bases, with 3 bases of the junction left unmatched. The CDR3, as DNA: TGTGCCAGCAGTGACTCGACGGGAGGTAGCACAGATACGCAGTATTTT. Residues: CASSDSTGGSTDTQYF.

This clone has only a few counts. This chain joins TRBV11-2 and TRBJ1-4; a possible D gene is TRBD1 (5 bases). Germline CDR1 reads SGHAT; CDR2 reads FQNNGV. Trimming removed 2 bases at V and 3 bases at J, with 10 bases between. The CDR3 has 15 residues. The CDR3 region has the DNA TGTGCCAGCAGCTTAATGGGGGGAGCTAATGAAAAACTGTTTTTT. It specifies CASSLMGGANEKLFF.

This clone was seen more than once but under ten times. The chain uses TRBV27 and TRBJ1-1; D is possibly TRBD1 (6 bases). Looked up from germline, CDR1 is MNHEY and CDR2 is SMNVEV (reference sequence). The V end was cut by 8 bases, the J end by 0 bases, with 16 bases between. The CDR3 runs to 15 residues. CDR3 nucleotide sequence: TGTGCCAGCCGTCGGGGAAGGGGGATGAACACTGAAGCTTTCTTT. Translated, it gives CASRRGRGMNTEAFF.

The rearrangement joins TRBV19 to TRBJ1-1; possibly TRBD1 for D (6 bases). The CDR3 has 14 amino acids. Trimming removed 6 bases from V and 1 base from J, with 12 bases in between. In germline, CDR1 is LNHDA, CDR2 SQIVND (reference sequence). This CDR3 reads CASRSGQWNTEAFF. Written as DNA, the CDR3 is TGTGCCAGTAGAAGCGGACAGTGGAACACTGAAGCTTTCTTT.

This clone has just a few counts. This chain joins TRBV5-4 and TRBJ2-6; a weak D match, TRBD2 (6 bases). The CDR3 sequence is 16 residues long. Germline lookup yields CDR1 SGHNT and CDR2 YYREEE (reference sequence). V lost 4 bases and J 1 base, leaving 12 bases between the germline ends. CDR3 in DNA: TGTGCCAGCAGCGTTGATGCGGGGTCTGGGGCCAACGTCCTGACTTTC. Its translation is CASSVDAGSGANVLTF.